This T cell receptor beta chain stems from a study of blood T cell repertoires in COVID-19. Study background: Samples of COVID-19 (acute and convalescent) were obtained from the United States, Italy and Spain.

Methods used by the authors: Estimated nucleated cell counts came from reference gene primer amplification. Here immunoSEQ multiplex PCR was the method, and the copy in TCRdb shows in-frame clones only, minus some. V and J calls and clone size follow that table, whereas D and trimming were derived from the DNA. The sample lists about 240,000 clones, less than 90% occurring once. This clone was observed a handful of times. The sequence was collected from a man aged 60 to 69 with acute or convalescent COVID-19. Sequencing was performed on peripheral blood.

Here the CDR3 reads CASTPGGTGGFGYTF. The CDR3 nucleotides read TGTGCCAGCACCCCAGGAGGGACAGGGGGTTTTGGCTACACCTTC. The chain combines TRBV7-2 with TRBJ1-2; 11 nucleotides agree with TRBD1. V was pared by 7 bases and J by 7 bases, with 11 bases of the junction left unmatched. This CDR3 is built from 15 residues. CDR1 SGHTA and CDR2 FQGNSA come from the germline V gene. The full variable domain, in which reference TRBV7-2 and TRBJ1-2 provide the parts outside the CDR3, is GAGVSQSPSNKVTEKGKDVELRCDPISGHTALYWYRQSLGQGLEFLIYFQGNSAPDKSGLPSDRFSAERTGGSVSTLTIQRTQQEDSAVYLCASTPGGTGGFGYTFGSGTRLTVV.